The entry below gives a single TCR beta chain sequence along with its context. This sample stems from a study of radiotherapy plus CTLA-4 blockade in lung cancer. TCRdb keeps only in-frame clones here, not all; method: immunoSEQ multiplex PCR. The sample records around 45,000 clones, 73% being singletons. The V end lost 7 bases, the J end lost 4 bases, and 13 bases lay between the germline ends. The CDR3 runs 13 residues. Germline V gene data show CDR1 as SGHAT and CDR2 as FQNNGV. The chain employs TRBV11-2 and TRBJ1-2; no reliable D call. This receptor was obtained from a human donor with non-small cell lung cancer who had a complete response to radiotherapy plus ipilimumab. The sequenced sample was peripheral blood, obtained from a patient treated with radiotherapy plus ipilimumab. CDR3 loop: CASTNQRGYGYTF. In nucleotides, the CDR3 is TGTGCCAGCACCAACCAACGGGGCTATGGCTACACCTTC.